The present T cell receptor (beta chain) was sequenced within a study of T cell repertoires in cytomegalovirus infection. Overall study results and limits: The study found HLA-C-restricted CMV-specific TCR beta clonotypes dominating the ex vivo response. CMV carriers with the relevant HLA were identified by cumulative public TCR beta family frequency.

TCRdb redid the calling of the reads with MiXCR, one entry per CDR3 protein. The sample yields about 600,000 distinct CDR3 sequences, 20% to 25% seen once. With respect to this clonotype: The antigen remains unidentified.

The CDR3 loop spans 17 amino acids. Per germline, CDR1 SEHNR and CDR2 FQNEAQ (reference sequence). Unmatched junction bases numbered 9, after V lost 2 bases and J lost 4 bases. The chain recombines TRBV7-9 with TRBJ2-1, with 9 positions matching TRBD1. The sequenced sample consisted of CD8+ T cells from PBMCs. The receptor was derived from a human donor in good health (CMV status not recorded). Some clones in this sample may be carry-over from other donors' samples. DNA of the CDR3: TGTGCCAGCAGCTTAACACTCCGGGACAGGGATTACAATGAGCAGTTCTTC. This sequence encodes CASSLTLRDRDYNEQFF.